This T cell receptor (beta chain) was sequenced in a study of T-cell reconstitution after alpha-beta-depleted transplantation in children. This CDR3 is 17 amino acids long. The V segment lost 5 bases and the J segment 2 bases; nucleotides outside the gene matches: 10. This clonotype came up many times. Its antigen remains unknown. A TCRbeta library incorporating unique molecular identifiers was prepared. TCRdb called the PCR reads again in MiXCR, with one record for every CDR3 protein. This table holds approximately 630,000 distinct CDR3 sequences, around 12% found once. Points from the study as a whole: One year post-transplant, T-cell counts and diversity were largely derived from T cells produced anew.

This TCR came from a girl aged 2-10 years with congenital amegakaryocytic thrombocytopenia, due to receive a stem cell transplant. The V and J genes are TRBV12-3 or TRBV12-4 and TRBJ2-7, with 12 bases identical to TRBD2. The input for sequencing was PBMCs, taken before TCRalphabeta/CD19-depleted stem cell transplant. CDR3 residues: CASSERTSGNSAYEQYF. CDR3 coding DNA: TGTGCCAGCAGTGAGCGGACTAGCGGGAATTCAGCCTACGAGCAGTACTTC.